Below are 8 T cell receptor beta chains sequenced from a single sample in a study of T-cell reconstitution after alpha-beta-depleted transplantation in children. A library of TCRbeta sequences, prepared with unique molecular identifiers, was generated. TCRdb processed the PCR reads anew with MiXCR; each CDR3 protein has one entry. The table shows roughly 300,000 distinct CDR3 sequences, with around a tenth occurring only once. The source material was peripheral blood, sampled 180 days after TCRalphabeta/CD19-depleted stem cell transplant. These receptors originate from a male patient aged 2 to 9 who had a stem cell transplant for chronic granulomatous disease, so the T cells may come from the graft donor.

This clonotype was detected ten times or more. The genes are TRBV6-6 and TRBJ2-7; no firm D call. The V gene's germline CDR1 is MNHNY and CDR2 SVGAGI (reference sequence). The CDR3 is 13 residues long. The V end lost 5 bases, the J end lost 4 bases, and 12 bases lay between the germline ends. This chain's CDR3 is CASSSDVTYEQYF. CDR3 DNA: TGTGCCAGCAGTAGCGACGTAACATACGAGCAGTACTTC.

This clonotype has more than one count but fewer than ten. The chain joins TRBV11-3 to TRBJ2-1, with 8 nucleotides matching TRBD2. Losses at the gene ends were 0 bases for V and 4 bases for J; bases not matched to a gene: 5. The CDR3 contains 16 residues. Germline-derived CDR1 and CDR2 are SGHNT and YENEEA. The CDR3 is CASSLDFREGYNEQFF. Here the CDR3 DNA reads TGTGCCAGCAGCTTAGATTTTCGGGAGGGGTACAATGAGCAGTTCTTC.

This clonotype was recorded many times. V usage is TRBV15 and J usage is TRBJ2-4, with a weak D call TRBD2 (5 bases). Germline V gene data show CDR1 as LNHNV and CDR2 as YYDKDF (reference sequence). Deletions cut 4 bases from V and 0 bases from J, with 13 bases between. The CDR3 is 16 amino acids. In DNA, the CDR3 is TGTGCCACCAGCAAACCCGGGGATGGAGCCAAAAACATTCAGTACTTC. Protein product: CATSKPGDGAKNIQYF.

Notes on this clonotype: With a much larger clone just one base away, this may be a read error. The conserved final phenylalanine or tryptophan is absent from the CDR3, which likely points to a read error. V and J are TRBV5-1 and TRBJ2-2; 7 bases are a match to TRBD1. Per germline, CDR1 SGHRS and CDR2 YFSETQ. The CDR3 has 15 residues. Losses at the gene ends were 2 bases for V and 4 bases for J; bases not matched to a gene: 5. The CDR3 here is CASSFGQDSTGELFS. CDR3 DNA: TGCGCCAGCAGCTTCGGACAGGACAGCACCGGGGAGCTGTTTTCT.

This clonotype was seen many times. The chain recombines TRBV28 with TRBJ1-5; unclear D gene. This CDR3 has 14 residues. With 5 bases removed from V and 2 bases from J, the gap between germline ends came to 10 bases. Looked up from germline, CDR1 is MDHEN and CDR2 is SYDVKM. The CDR3 spells CASSPLMGNQPQHF. The CDR3 coding sequence is TGTGCCAGCAGTCCCCTAATGGGCAATCAGCCCCAGCATTTT.

In its sample, this clonotype was seen many times. The chain has TRBV3-1 and TRBJ2-7; 8 nucleotides match TRBD2. V gave up 5 bases and J gave up 6 bases; unmatched junction bases: 15. From germline, CDR1 is LGHDT and CDR2 YNNKEL (reference sequence). The CDR3 contains 16 residues. CDR3 in DNA: TGTGCCAGCAGCGAACTAGGAGCGGGAGTATCCCGCGAGCAGTACTTC. It specifies CASSELGAGVSREQYF.

This clonotype was seen at least ten times. The J gene is TRBJ1-3, the V gene TRBV27, with TRBD1 matching 8 bases. Per germline, CDR1 MNHEY and CDR2 SMNVEV (reference sequence). The CDR3 runs 15 residues. Trimming took 4 bases from V and 4 from J; bases not matched to a gene: 6. CDR3 nucleotide sequence: TGTGCCAGCAGTTACGGACAGGGTTGGGGAAACACCATATATTTT. Translated, it gives CASSYGQGWGNTIYF.

The sample holds a few counts of this clonotype. CDR3 bases: TGCGCCAGCAGCTTATCCGAACAGGGGGCAGGCTATGGCTACACCTTC. Protein sequence: CASSLSEQGAGYGYTF. V gene TRBV5-1 combines with J gene TRBJ1-2; 9 bases are shared with TRBD1. V shed 2 bases, J shed 4 bases, and the junction held 9 bases outside the gene matches. The CDR3 spans 16 residues. The germline V gene encodes CDR1 SGHRS and CDR2 YFSETQ.